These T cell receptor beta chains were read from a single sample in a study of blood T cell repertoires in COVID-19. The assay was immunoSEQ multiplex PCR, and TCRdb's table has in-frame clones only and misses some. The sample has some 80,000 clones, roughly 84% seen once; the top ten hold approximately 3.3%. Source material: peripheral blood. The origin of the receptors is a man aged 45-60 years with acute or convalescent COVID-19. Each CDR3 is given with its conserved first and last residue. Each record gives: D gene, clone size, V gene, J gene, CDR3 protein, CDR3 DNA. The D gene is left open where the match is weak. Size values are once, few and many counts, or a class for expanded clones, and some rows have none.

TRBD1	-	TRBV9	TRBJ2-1	CASSVDGQGSYNEQFF	TGTGCCAGCAGCGTAGATGGACAGGGTTCCTACAATGAGCAGTTCTTC
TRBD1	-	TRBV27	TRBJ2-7	CASIYRDRPSYEQYF	TGTGCCAGCATATACCGGGACAGACCATCCTACGAGCAGTACTTC
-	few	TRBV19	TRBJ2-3	CASSIRRGGTDTQYF	TGTGCCAGTAGTATACGGCGGGGAGGCACAGATACGCAGTATTTT
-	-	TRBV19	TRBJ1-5	CASDTGFNQPQHF	TGTGCCAGTGATACAGGGTTCAATCAGCCCCAGCATTTT
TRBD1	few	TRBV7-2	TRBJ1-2	CASSLEAGRGRDGYTF	TGTGCCAGCAGCTTAGAGGCGGGCAGGGGGCGGGATGGCTACACCTTC
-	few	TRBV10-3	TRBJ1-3	CAIRTASGNTIYF	TGTGCCATCAGGACAGCCTCTGGAAACACCATATATTTT
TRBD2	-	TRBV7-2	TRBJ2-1	CASSLTSGPYNEQFF	TGTGCCAGCAGCTTGACTAGCGGGCCCTACAATGAGCAGTTCTTC
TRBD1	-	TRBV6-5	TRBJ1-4	CASRLTGANEKLFF	TGTGCCAGCAGACTGACAGGGGCCAATGAAAAACTGTTTTTT
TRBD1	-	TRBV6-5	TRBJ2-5	CASSPDRGQETQYF	TGTGCCAGCAGCCCCGACAGGGGTCAAGAGACCCAGTACTTC
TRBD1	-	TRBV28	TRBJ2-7	CASSSPGQATYEQYF	TGTGCCAGCAGTTCCCCGGGACAGGCTACCTACGAGCAGTACTTC
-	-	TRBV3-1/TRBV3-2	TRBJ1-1	CASSHGVNEAFF	TGTGCCAGCAGCCACGGGGTTAATGAAGCTTTCTTT
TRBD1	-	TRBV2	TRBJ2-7	CASRKDRVEVYEQYF	TGTGCCAGCAGGAAAGACAGGGTTGAGGTGTACGAGCAGTACTTC
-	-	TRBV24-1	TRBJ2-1	CATSIQGGDEQFF	TGTGCCACCAGCATCCAAGGGGGAGATGAGCAGTTCTTC
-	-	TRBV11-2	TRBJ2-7	CASSSSFYEQYF	TGTGCCAGCAGCTCCTCCTTTTACGAGCAGTACTTC
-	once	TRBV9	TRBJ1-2	CASSPRTDRYTF	TGTGCCAGCAGCCCCAGGACTGACCGGTACACCTTC
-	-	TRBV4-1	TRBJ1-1	CASSQFAEMNTEAFF	TGCGCCAGCAGCCAATTTGCAGAAATGAACACTGAAGCTTTCTTT
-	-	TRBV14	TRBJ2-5	CASSQARGGGGLETQYF	TGTGCCAGCAGCCAAGCCAGAGGAGGAGGTGGTCTGGAGACCCAGTACTTC
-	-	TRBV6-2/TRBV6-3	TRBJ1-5	CASSYSNSQRWPQHF	TGTGCCAGCAGTTACTCGAATAGCCAGCGGTGGCCCCAGCATTTT
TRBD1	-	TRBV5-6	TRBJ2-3	CASSIRQGRTDTQYF	TGTGCCAGCAGCATTCGACAGGGGAGAACAGATACGCAGTATTTT
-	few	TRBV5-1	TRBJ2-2	CASSLQTGADGELFF	TGCGCCAGCAGCTTGCAGACGGGAGCGGACGGGGAGCTGTTTTTT
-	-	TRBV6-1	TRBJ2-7	CASSDRSSVEQYF	TGTGCCAGCAGTGACAGGTCTTCGGTCGAGCAGTACTTC
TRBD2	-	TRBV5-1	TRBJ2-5	CASSPPGLAGRETQYF	TGCGCCAGCAGCCCCCCGGGGCTAGCGGGTCGAGAGACCCAGTACTTC
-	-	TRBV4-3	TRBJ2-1	CASSQDRQGVNEQFF	TGCGCCAGCAGCCAAGATCGGCAGGGCGTAAATGAGCAGTTCTTC
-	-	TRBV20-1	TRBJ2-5	CSVRVGETQYF	TGCAGTGTGAGGGTTGGAGAGACCCAGTACTTC
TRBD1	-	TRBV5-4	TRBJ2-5	CASSPDRLGVETQYF	TGTGCCAGCAGCCCGGACAGGCTAGGGGTGGAGACCCAGTACTTC
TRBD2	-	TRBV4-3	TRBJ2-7	CASSQDRTSYEQYF	TGCGCCAGCAGCCAAGACCGGACTAGCTACGAGCAGTACTTC
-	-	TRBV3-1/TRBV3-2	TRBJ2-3	CASSHRQNTDTQYF	TGTGCCAGCAGCCACAGGCAGAACACAGATACGCAGTATTTT
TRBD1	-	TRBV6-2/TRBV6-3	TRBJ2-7	CASSYLGTVGEQYF	TGTGCCAGCAGTTATTTGGGGACAGTCGGCGAGCAGTACTTC
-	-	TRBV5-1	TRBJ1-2	CASSFGDSLYGYTF	TGCGCCAGCAGCTTCGGCGACAGCCTCTATGGCTACACCTTC
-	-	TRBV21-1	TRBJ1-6	CASSTGPGTGGRSPLHF	TGTGCCAGCAGCACTGGTCCCGGGACAGGGGGGAGATCACCCCTCCACTTT
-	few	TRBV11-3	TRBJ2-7	CASSLKISRERDEQYF	TGTGCCAGCAGCTTAAAGATTAGTCGGGAGAGGGACGAGCAGTACTTC
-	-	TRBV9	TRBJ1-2	CASSSAGFPRYGYTF	TGTGCCAGCAGCTCCGCGGGGTTCCCTCGCTATGGCTACACCTTC
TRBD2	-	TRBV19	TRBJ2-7	CASSRLAGDYEQYF	TGTGCCAGTAGTCGACTAGCGGGAGACTACGAGCAGTACTTC
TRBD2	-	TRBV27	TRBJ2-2	CASCLTSGRVGGELFF	TGTGCCAGCTGCTTGACTAGCGGGAGAGTGGGCGGGGAGCTGTTTTTT
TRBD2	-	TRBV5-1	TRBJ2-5	CASSPGVASGSVETQYF	TGCGCCAGCAGCCCGGGGGTGGCTAGCGGGAGCGTGGAGACCCAGTACTTC
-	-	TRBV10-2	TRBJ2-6	CASSERRVGANVLTF	TGCGCCAGCAGTGAGAGGAGGGTTGGGGCCAACGTCCTGACTTTC
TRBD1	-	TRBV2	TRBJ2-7	CASSRQGGSYEQYF	TGTGCCAGCAGTAGACAGGGGGGTAGCTACGAGCAGTACTTC
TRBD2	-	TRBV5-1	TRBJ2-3	CASMLGLADTDTQYF	TGCGCCAGCATGCTAGGACTAGCGGACACAGATACGCAGTATTTT
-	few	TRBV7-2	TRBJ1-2	CASSFQGLGYGYTF	TGTGCCAGCAGCTTTCAGGGGTTAGGTTATGGCTACACCTTC
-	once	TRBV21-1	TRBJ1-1	CASSKYKQGDAEAFF	TGTGCCAGCAGCAAATACAAACAGGGGGACGCTGAAGCTTTCTTT
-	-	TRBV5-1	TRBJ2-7	CASREGANEQYF	TGCGCCAGCAGGGAGGGGGCCAACGAGCAGTACTTC
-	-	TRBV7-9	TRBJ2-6	CASTPLVPSGANVLTF	TGTGCCAGCACCCCACTAGTACCTTCTGGGGCCAACGTCCTGACTTTC
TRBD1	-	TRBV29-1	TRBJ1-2	CSVRDRGLYGYTF	TGCAGCGTCAGGGACAGGGGGCTTTATGGCTACACCTTC
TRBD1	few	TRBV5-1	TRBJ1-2	CASSLDRVGNGYTF	TGCGCCAGCAGCCTAGACAGGGTGGGGAATGGCTACACCTTC
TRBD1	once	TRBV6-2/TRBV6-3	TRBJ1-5	CASSLPGQGTTQHF	TGTGCCAGCAGCCTACCGGGACAGGGGACGACCCAGCATTTT
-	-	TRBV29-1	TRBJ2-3	CSVDSGNRDTQYF	TGCAGCGTTGACTCCGGGAATCGAGATACGCAGTATTTT
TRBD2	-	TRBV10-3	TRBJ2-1	CAISETGGNEQFF	TGTGCCATCAGTGAAACCGGGGGGAATGAGCAGTTCTTC
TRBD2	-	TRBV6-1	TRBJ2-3	CASSERVLAGRSGTQYF	TGTGCCAGCAGTGAAAGGGTCCTAGCGGGGCGCTCGGGTACGCAGTATTTT
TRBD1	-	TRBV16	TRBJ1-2	CASSLHPGQGTLGYTF	TGTGCCAGCAGCCTCCACCCCGGACAGGGCACACTCGGCTACACCTTC
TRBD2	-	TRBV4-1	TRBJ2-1	CASSPSDSGTYNEQFF	TGCGCCAGCAGCCCTTCCGACAGCGGGACCTACAATGAGCAGTTCTTC
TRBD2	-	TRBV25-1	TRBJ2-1	CASRQPGLVPNEQFF	TGTGCCAGCAGACAACCAGGACTAGTCCCCAATGAGCAGTTCTTC
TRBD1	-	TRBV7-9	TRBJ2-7	CASSSLTGTGGDAWKQYF	TGTGCCAGCAGCTCACTAACCGGGACAGGGGGAGATGCTTGGAAGCAGTACTTC
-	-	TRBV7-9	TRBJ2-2	CASSLGVIGVRGELFF	TGTGCCAGCAGCCTAGGTGTGATCGGAGTGCGGGGGGAGCTGTTTTTT
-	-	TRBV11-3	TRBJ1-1	CASSGQRHEAFF	TGTGCCAGCAGCGGGCAGAGACATGAAGCTTTCTTT
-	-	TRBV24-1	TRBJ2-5	CATSDSRGEETQYF	TGTGCCACCAGTGATTCCAGGGGAGAAGAGACCCAGTACTTC
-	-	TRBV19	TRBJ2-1	CASEKQNEQFF	TGTGCCAGTGAAAAACAAAATGAGCAGTTCTTC
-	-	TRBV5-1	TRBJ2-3	CASSLGAQAYTDTQYF	TGCGCCAGCAGCTTGGGGGCCCAGGCCTACACAGATACGCAGTATTTT
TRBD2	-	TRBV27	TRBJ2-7	CASSLRLAGGKQYF	TGTGCCAGCAGTTTAAGACTAGCGGGGGGTAAGCAGTACTTC
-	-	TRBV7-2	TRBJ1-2	CASSSQIESNYGYTF	TGTGCCAGCAGCTCACAGATAGAATCTAACTATGGCTACACCTTC